This record covers a single TCR beta chain. CDR3 length: 13 amino acids. The germline gives CDR1 MNHNY, CDR2 SVGAGI (reference sequence). The ends were cut back, 8 bases at V and 8 bases at J, with 16 bases in the middle. The second PCR ran roughly 7 to 11 cycles with a sample-barcoded 5' primer and J-beta primers. TCRdb re-analysed the 5' RACE reads in MiXCR, keeping a single row per CDR3 protein. Counted here are roughly 2 million distinct CDR3 sequences, approximately 50% occurring once; the ten biggest clones make up approximately 2%. The data were obtained in a study of blood T cells in healthy people across ages.

The sequence derives from a woman aged 40 to 49 in good health. This chain links TRBV6-6 with TRBJ2-1; no clear D. The sequencing input was blood. CDR3 sequence (DNA): TGTGCCAGCCTCGGGCAGGAAAACGATGAGCAGTTCTTC. Encoded protein: CASLGQENDEQFF.